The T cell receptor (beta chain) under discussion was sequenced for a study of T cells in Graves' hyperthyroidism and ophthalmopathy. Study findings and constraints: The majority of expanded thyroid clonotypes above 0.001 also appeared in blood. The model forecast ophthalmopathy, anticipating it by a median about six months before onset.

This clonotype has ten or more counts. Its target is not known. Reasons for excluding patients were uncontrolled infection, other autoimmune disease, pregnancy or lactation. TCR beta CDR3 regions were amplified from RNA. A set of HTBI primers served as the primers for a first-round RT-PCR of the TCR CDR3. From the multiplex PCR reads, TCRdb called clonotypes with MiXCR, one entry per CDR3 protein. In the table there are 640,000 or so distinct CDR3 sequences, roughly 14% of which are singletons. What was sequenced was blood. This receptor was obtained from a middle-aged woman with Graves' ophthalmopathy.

CDR3 region: CASSPRTGYSPLHF. The CDR3 nucleotides are TGTGCCAGCAGCCCCCGGACAGGGTATTCACCCCTCCACTTT. V usage is TRBV6-2 or TRBV6-3 and J usage is TRBJ1-6, with 8 bases aligning to TRBD1. Germline V gene lookup returns CDR1 MNHEY and CDR2 SVGEGT. The J segment lost 8 bases and the V segment lost 6 bases, leaving 6 bases of the junction unmatched. The CDR3 extends over 14 amino acids.